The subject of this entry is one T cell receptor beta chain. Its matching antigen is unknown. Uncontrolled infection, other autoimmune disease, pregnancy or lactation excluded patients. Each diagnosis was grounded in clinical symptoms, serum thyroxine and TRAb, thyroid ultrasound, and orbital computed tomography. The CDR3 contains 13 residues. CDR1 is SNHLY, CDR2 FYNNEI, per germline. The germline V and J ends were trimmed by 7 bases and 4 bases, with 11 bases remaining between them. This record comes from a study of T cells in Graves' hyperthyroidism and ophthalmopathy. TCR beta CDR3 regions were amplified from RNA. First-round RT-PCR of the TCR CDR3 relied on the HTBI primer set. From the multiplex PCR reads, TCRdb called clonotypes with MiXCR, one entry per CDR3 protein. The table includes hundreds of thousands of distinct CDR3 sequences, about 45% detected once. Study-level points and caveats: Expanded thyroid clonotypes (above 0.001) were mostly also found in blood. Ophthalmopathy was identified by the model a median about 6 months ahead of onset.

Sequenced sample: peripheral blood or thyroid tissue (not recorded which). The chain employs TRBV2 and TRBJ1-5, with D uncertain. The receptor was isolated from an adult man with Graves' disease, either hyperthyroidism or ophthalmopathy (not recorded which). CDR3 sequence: CASTGPSNQPQHF. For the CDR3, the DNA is TGTGCCAGCACGGGCCCTTCTAATCAGCCCCAGCATTTT.